Following are 32 T cell receptor beta chains from one sample sequenced in a study of cytomegalovirus exposure and HLA in healthy donors (dated by TCRdb to between 2016 and 2019). Receptor libraries were prepared by the immunoSEQ multiplex PCR assay. A mixture of 60 forward primers for TCR Vbeta segments and 13 reverse primers for TCR Jbeta segments was used in the multiplex PCR. TCRdb provides this immuneACCESS table in a form limited to in-frame rearrangements. Some clones are lacking; in checked studies, under half of them reflect an unresolved V gene, and why the rest are absent is not known. The sample table records 150,000 to 200,000 clones; roughly 80% of these occur just once. Roughly 1.5% of the sample rests with the top ten. The sequenced material came from PBMCs. Receptor source: a woman in her forties or fifties in good health and CMV-seronegative.

The gene calls are TRBV7-2 and TRBJ1-1; TRBD1 matches at 8 bases. Germline-derived CDR1 and CDR2 are SGHTA and FQGNSA. Trimming at V came to 4 bases and at J to 1 base, leaving 5 bases not matched to a gene. The CDR3 runs 15 residues. The CDR3 region has the DNA TGTGCCAGCAGCTCGCCCGGGACAGGGAACACTGAAGCTTTCTTT. Its protein is CASSSPGTGNTEAFF.

J is TRBJ2-3 and V is TRBV27, with a weak D call TRBD2 (5 bases). The CDR3 has 12 residues. Deletions cut 5 bases from V and 6 bases from J, with 9 bases between. CDR1 is MNHEY, CDR2 SMNVEV, per germline (reference sequence). Written as DNA, the CDR3 is TGTGCCAGCAGTCGGAGGTGGGATACGCAGTATTTT. This encodes CASSRRWDTQYF.

V and J are TRBV5-1 and TRBJ2-1, with D perhaps TRBD2 (6 bases). The germline gives CDR1 SGHRS, CDR2 YFSETQ. Between the trimmed V and J ends, which lost 0 bases and 5 bases, there was a span of 12 bases. The CDR3 contains 15 residues. CDR3 DNA sequence: TGCGCCAGCAGCTTGGTACTAGCCCAACACAATGAGCAGTTCTTC. Protein: CASSLVLAQHNEQFF.

The rearrangement uses TRBV5-1 and TRBJ1-1, with D unclear. Germline V gives CDR1 SGHRS, CDR2 YFSETQ. V was shortened by 2 bases and J by 0 bases, with 11 bases between the two germline ends. This CDR3 spans 15 amino acids. CDR3 amino acids: CASSFIADLNTEAFF. The CDR3 coding sequence is TGCGCCAGCAGCTTCATCGCAGATTTGAACACTGAAGCTTTCTTT.

The rearrangement joins TRBV6-5 to TRBJ2-7; D gene unclear. CDR1 and CDR2 from the germline V gene are MNHEY and SVGAGI. V dropped 2 bases and J dropped 5 bases, with 16 bases sitting between them. This CDR3 region has 15 residues. The CDR3 DNA sequence: TGTGCCAGCAGTTACGCTGGCAGAAACATCGACGAGCAGTACTTC. Translated, it gives CASSYAGRNIDEQYF.

This clone has just one count. This sequence joins TRBV28 and TRBJ1-4; tentative D call: TRBD1 (6 bases). V gave up 2 bases and J gave up 4 bases, with 8 bases separating them. CDR1 is MDHEN, CDR2 SYDVKM, per germline. This CDR3 comprises 14 residues. CDR3 protein: CASSLRGINEKLFF. For the CDR3, the DNA is TGTGCCAGCAGTTTAAGGGGGATTAATGAAAAACTGTTTTTT.

The V gene is TRBV11-2, the J gene TRBJ2-7; no clear D. Deletions cut 7 bases from V and 5 bases from J, with 9 bases between. The CDR3 extends over 11 amino acids. CDR1 is SGHAT and CDR2 is FQNNGV in the germline V gene. The CDR3 sequence: CASNHFNEQYF. The CDR3 DNA sequence: TGTGCCAGCAACCACTTCAACGAGCAGTACTTC. Supplemented by reference TRBV11-2 and TRBJ2-7, the full variable domain reads EAGVAQSPRYKIIEKRQSVAFWCNPISGHATLYWYQQILGQGPKLLIQFQNNGVVDDSQLPKDRFSAERLKGVDSTLKIQPAKLEDSAVYLCASNHFNEQYFGPGTRLTVT.

The rearrangement links TRBV7-6 to TRBJ2-7; a possible D gene is TRBD1 (6 bases). Per germline, CDR1 SGHVS and CDR2 FNYEAQ. V was cut by 1 base and J by 3 bases, with 16 bases left in between. The CDR3 totals 16 residues. The CDR3 DNA follows: TGTGCCAGCAGCTTAGAAAGGGCTCAGGGGTTCTACGAGCAGTACTTC. Translation gives CASSLERAQGFYEQYF.

The V call is TRBV2, the J call TRBJ2-7; 9 bases align to TRBD1. Germline CDR1 reads SNHLY; CDR2 reads FYNNEI. The ends lost 9 bases at V and 0 bases at J; junction bases unmatched: 6. The length of the CDR3 is 14 residues. CDR3 loop: CASEDRGSSYEQYF. In DNA, the CDR3 is TGTGCCAGTGAGGACAGGGGTAGCTCCTACGAGCAGTACTTC.

This clone was detected only once. The chain carries TRBV27 and TRBJ2-7; a weak D match, TRBD2 (6 bases). Trimming shortened V by 4 bases and J by 2 bases, and 24 bases separated the two germline ends. Germline V gene sequence: CDR1 MNHEY, CDR2 SMNVEV (reference sequence). This CDR3 spans 18 amino acids. CDR3 bases: TGTGCCAGCAGTTCCACTGCCCCAGGTTGGGGGGTAGCCTACGAGCAGTACTTC. It encodes CASSSTAPGWGVAYEQYF.

This clone has just one count. This chain links TRBV27 with TRBJ1-4, with TRBD1 as a possible D gene (5 bases). Per the germline V gene, CDR1 is MNHEY and CDR2 is SMNVEV (reference sequence). The CDR3 is 15 residues long. V lost 5 bases and J 0 bases, leaving 10 bases between the germline ends. Here the CDR3 reads CASSETAATNEKLFF. The DNA for the CDR3 is TGTGCCAGCAGTGAGACAGCTGCAACTAATGAAAAACTGTTTTTT.

The genes are TRBV18 and TRBJ1-1, with D maybe TRBD1 (6 bases). Per the germline V gene, CDR1 is KGHSH and CDR2 is LQKENI. This CDR3 region has 13 residues. Trimming pared 4 bases from V and 5 bases from J, leaving 11 bases between. CDR3 nucleotides: TGTGCCAGCTCACTACAGGGTTGGACTGAAGCTTTCTTT. It translates to CASSLQGWTEAFF.

The chain combines TRBV4-3 with TRBJ2-1; 12 bases fit TRBD2. Germline V CDR1 and CDR2: LGHNA, YSLEER. The CDR3 covers 19 residues. V trimming: 0 bases; J trimming: 0 bases; junction bases outside the gene matches: 6. Here the CDR3 reads CASSQDRLAGGLSYNEQFF. For the CDR3, the DNA is TGCGCCAGCAGCCAAGATCGGCTAGCGGGGGGGCTCTCCTACAATGAGCAGTTCTTC.

The chain couples TRBV9 to TRBJ2-3; 9 positions match TRBD2. The J segment lost 7 bases and the V segment lost 4 bases, leaving 13 bases of the junction unmatched. This CDR3 region has 16 residues. Germline CDR1 is SGDLS and CDR2 is YYNGEE. CDR3 in DNA: TGTGCCAGCAGCCCCTGGCGGGAGGGAAGTAGGAATACGCAGTATTTT. It codes for CASSPWREGSRNTQYF.

This chain uses TRBV28 with TRBJ2-2; D gene ambiguous. From germline, CDR1 is MDHEN and CDR2 SYDVKM. Trimming cost V 5 bases and J 3 bases, with 13 bases left between them. The CDR3 length is 15 residues. CDR3 sequence: CASSVMSRYTGELFF. In nucleotides, the CDR3 is TGTGCCAGCAGTGTTATGAGCCGGTACACCGGGGAGCTGTTTTTT.

This CDR3 is CASSYLAGGRYNEQFF. As DNA, the CDR3 is TGCGCCAGCAGCTACTTAGCGGGAGGCCGCTACAATGAGCAGTTCTTC. This chain connects TRBV5-1 to TRBJ2-1; 10 nucleotides match TRBD2. Germline values: CDR1 SGHRS, CDR2 YFSETQ. The CDR3 runs to 16 residues. V shed 3 bases, J shed 3 bases, and the junction held 6 bases outside the gene matches. The full variable domain, rest sourced from reference TRBV5-1 and TRBJ2-1, is KAGVTQTPRYLIKTRGQQVTLSCSPISGHRSVSWYQQTPGQGLQFLFEYFSETQRNKGNFPGRFSGRQFSNSRSEMNVSTLELGDSALYLCASSYLAGGRYNEQFFGPGTRLTVL.

The chain joins TRBV19 to TRBJ2-7, with 8 bases fitting TRBD1. The length of the CDR3 is 15 residues. Germline trimming cut 5 bases from V and 0 bases from J; bases unmatched to any gene: 6. CDR1 and CDR2 from the germline V gene are LNHDA and SQIVND (reference sequence). CDR3 bases: TGTGCCAGTAGTGAACAGGGGGTACCCTCCTACGAGCAGTACTTC. The encoded protein is CASSEQGVPSYEQYF.

A word on this clone: Within the sample, other DNA sequences also encode this same CDR3. The rearrangement links TRBV18 to TRBJ1-1; D is undetermined. Trimming removed 2 bases at V and 2 bases at J, with 6 bases between. The CDR3 spans 13 residues. Germline loops: CDR1 KGHSH, CDR2 LQKENI. CDR3 DNA: TGTGCCAGCTCACCAAGCCAAAACACTGAAGCTTTCTTT. This gives the protein CASSPSQNTEAFF.

Here the CDR3 reads CSVVRGAGQPQHF. CDR3 bases: TGCAGCGTTGTTCGGGGGGCTGGTCAGCCCCAGCATTTT. The rearrangement uses TRBV29-1 and TRBJ1-5; a weak D match, TRBD1 (6 bases). Germline-derived CDR1 and CDR2 are SQVTM and ANQGSEA. Trimming left V 4 bases short and J 6 bases short, with 13 bases between. This CDR3 has 13 residues. Full variable domain (missing parts from reference TRBV29-1 and TRBJ1-5): SAVISQKPSRDICQRGTSLTIQCQVDSQVTMMFWYRQQPGQSLTLIATANQGSEATYESGFVIDKFPISRPNLTFSTLTVSNMSPEDSSIYLCSVVRGAGQPQHFGDGTRLSIL.

V gene TRBV5-1 combines with J gene TRBJ2-2; the D gene is possibly TRBD1 (6 bases). Germline-derived CDR1 and CDR2 are SGHRS and YFSETQ. Trimming took 0 bases from V and 0 from J, leaving 12 bases between them. The CDR3 is 17 residues long. Here the CDR3 reads CASSLALRTANTGELFF. The CDR3 DNA sequence: TGCGCCAGCAGCTTGGCCTTGAGGACAGCGAACACCGGGGAGCTGTTTTTT.

The chain combines TRBV29-1 with TRBJ2-5; no reliable D call. CDR1 and CDR2 from the germline V gene are SQVTM and ANQGSEA. There are 12 residues in the CDR3. V was cut by 7 bases and J by 2 bases, with 11 bases left in between. In DNA, the CDR3 is TGCAGCGCGACTTACCTGCAAGAGACCCAGTACTTC. Its protein is CSATYLQETQYF.

In this sample, this clone turned up a few times. The genes are TRBV29-1 and TRBJ1-1, with TRBD1 as a possible D gene (6 bases). The CDR3 length is 13 residues. V lost 1 base and J 7 bases, leaving 13 bases between the germline ends. Germline CDR1 is SQVTM and CDR2 is ANQGSEA. The CDR3 sequence is CSVEVRQGNEAFF. Here the CDR3 DNA reads TGCAGCGTTGAAGTCCGGCAGGGGAATGAAGCTTTCTTT.

Regarding this clone: At one of its ends the junction is not consistent with the germline gene, which may arise from a read error. The chain recombines TRBV6-5 with TRBJ1-2; TRBD1 matches 11 bases. Per the germline V gene, CDR1 is MNHEY and CDR2 is SVGAGI. This CDR3 has 13 amino acids. CDR3 region: CASSSGTGGVPAF. The CDR3 bases are TGTGCCAGCAGTTCCGGGACAGGGGGTGTACCGGCCTTC.

Concerning this clone: The junction departs from the called germline gene at one end, perhaps through a read error. The sample contains more than one DNA sequence encoding this CDR3. This chain connects TRBV5-6 to TRBJ1-1, with D maybe TRBD1 (5 bases). This CDR3 contains 15 residues. From germline, CDR1 is SGHDT and CDR2 YYEEEE. CDR3 amino acids: CASSLPGGLNTEAFF. The CDR3, as DNA: TGTGCCAGCAGCTTGCCCGGGGGATTGAACACTGAAGCCTTCTTT.

This chain joins TRBV2 and TRBJ2-7; 10 bases fit TRBD2. Germline CDR1 and CDR2: SNHLY and FYNNEI. The CDR3 has 16 residues. The junction had 7 bases not matched to a gene; V was cut back by 4 bases and J by 1 base. CDR3 region: CASSVGSGRTSYEQYF. In nucleotides, the CDR3 is TGTGCCAGCAGTGTAGGTAGCGGGAGGACATCCTACGAGCAGTACTTC. Full variable domain (remainder filled in from reference TRBV2 and TRBJ2-7): EPEVTQTPSHQVTQMGQEVILRCVPISNHLYFYWYRQILGQKVEFLVSFYNNEISEKSEIFDDQFSVERPDGSNFTLKIRSTKLEDSAMYFCASSVGSGRTSYEQYFGPGTRLTVT.

Worth noting for this clone: The junction shows a germline mismatch at one end, possibly a read error. CDR3 in DNA: TGTTCCAGCAGCCACTCACCCACAAGACAGGGTCGGCTGAACACTGAAGCTTTCTTT. This translates into CSSSHSPTRQGRLNTEAFF. The V and J genes are TRBV7-9 and TRBJ1-1, with TRBD1 matching 7 bases. Germline lookup yields CDR1 SEHNR and CDR2 FQNEAQ (reference sequence). The CDR3 spans 19 residues.

This clone was detected once. The V call is TRBV27, the J call TRBJ2-4; D gene unclear. V was cut by 4 bases and J by 8 bases, with 18 bases left in between. This CDR3 has 15 residues. Germline assignment: CDR1 MNHEY and CDR2 SMNVEV (reference sequence). In DNA form, the CDR3 reads TGTGCCAGCAGTTACGACGGCGGTAACACGGACATTCAGTACTTC. The encoded protein is CASSYDGGNTDIQYF.

Worth noting for this clone: At one of its ends the junction is not consistent with the germline gene, which may arise from a read error. This chain links TRBV7-9 with TRBJ1-1; the match to TRBD1 covers 7 bases. Per the germline V gene, CDR1 is SEHNR and CDR2 is FQNEAQ (reference sequence). The CDR3 consists of 16 residues. The CDR3 region is CSSSPGQEGLRTEAFF. The CDR3 DNA sequence: TGTTCCAGCAGCCCTGGACAGGAGGGCCTTCGGACTGAAGCTTTCTTT.

This clone was recorded a few times. The chain is built from TRBV5-1 and TRBJ1-2, with D perhaps matching TRBD1 (5 bases). The CDR3 runs 14 residues. The germline gives CDR1 SGHRS, CDR2 YFSETQ. V was clipped by 0 bases and J by 2 bases, with 8 bases between them. CDR3 sequence: CASSLEGANYGYTF. Here the CDR3 DNA reads TGCGCCAGCAGCTTGGAAGGGGCAAACTATGGCTACACCTTC.

The J gene is TRBJ2-3, the V gene TRBV7-2; D is perhaps TRBD2 (6 bases). Germline lookup yields CDR1 SGHTA and CDR2 FQGNSA. There are 13 residues in the CDR3. The ends were cut back, 5 bases at V and 6 bases at J, with 12 bases in the middle. CDR3 residues: CASSPGSGDTQYF. The CDR3 DNA sequence: TGTGCCAGCAGCCCGGGCAGCGGGGATACGCAGTATTTT. Full variable domain (outside the CDR3, taken from reference TRBV7-2 and TRBJ2-3): GAGVSQSPSNKVTEKGKDVELRCDPISGHTALYWYRQSLGQGLEFLIYFQGNSAPDKSGLPSDRFSAERTGGSVSTLTIQRTQQEDSAVYLCASSPGSGDTQYFGPGTRLTVL.

This sequence joins TRBV6-1 and TRBJ1-4; weak D call: TRBD1 (5 bases). Germline V gene lookup returns CDR1 MNHNS and CDR2 SASEGT. This CDR3 is built from 11 residues. Trimming stripped 5 bases from V and 13 bases from J, with 11 bases between. CDR3 bases: TGTGCCAGCAGTCCTCAGGGTGCACTGTTTTTT. The encoded protein is CASSPQGALFF.

The CDR3 nucleotides read TGTGCCAGCAGCTTAGTCGGTAGCGGGACTCCTCCCGGATACACAGATACGCAGTATTTT. Encoded protein: CASSLVGSGTPPGYTDTQYF. The rearrangement links TRBV7-6 to TRBJ2-3, with TRBD2 matching over 8 bases. The CDR3 sequence is 20 residues long. Germline V gene sequence: CDR1 SGHVS, CDR2 FNYEAQ. With 1 base clipped from V and 2 bases from J, the junction kept 17 bases outside the gene matches.